This TCR beta chain stems from a study of T-cell reconstitution after alpha-beta-depleted transplantation in children. It was with unique molecular identifiers that the TCRbeta library was prepared. One entry per CDR3 protein, called by TCRdb with MiXCR from the PCR reads. Of about 980,000 distinct CDR3 sequences in the sample, under 30% were seen once. General study results and limits: Surviving recipient T cells and thymic progenitors accounted for the high day-60 TCRbeta diversity observed in some patients.

This clonotype was detected a few times. Its antigen is not identified. The receptor was isolated from a boy in the first two years of life who had a stem cell transplant for SCID, so the T cells may come from the graft donor. The sequences come from PBMCs, mostly from graft donor cells, collected 360 days after TCRalphabeta/CD19-depleted stem cell transplant.

CDR3: CASSTGQQGNGYTF. CDR3 coding DNA: TGTGCCAGCAGCACCGGACAGCAGGGGAATGGCTACACCTTC. This chain links TRBV5-6 with TRBJ1-2, with D perhaps matching TRBD1 (6 bases). The CDR3 totals 14 residues. The V gene's germline CDR1 is SGHDT and CDR2 YYEEEE. V was clipped by 4 bases and J by 6 bases, with 16 bases between them.